Listed here are 5 T cell receptor beta chains from one sample, sequenced in a study of regulatory T cells in long-lasting Graves disease. The time point is: newly diagnosed GD, antithyroid drugs for less than 3 months. PBMC RNA served as the TCR library source. CDR3-region Arm-PCR and iRepertoire HTBI primers produced the TCR beta libraries. Using its own MiXCR run on the multiplex PCR reads, TCRdb lists one record per CDR3 protein. Among around 360,000 distinct CDR3 sequences listed, around 15% were seen once. This sample also appeared in a second study, on T cells in Graves' hyperthyroidism and ophthalmopathy.

Sequencing used peripheral blood mononuclear cells (PBMCs), obtained at new diagnosis, from a patient treated with antithyroid drugs. All receptors come from a woman aged 18 to 35 with Graves disease.

This clonotype occurred many times. This chain connects TRBV25-1 to TRBJ2-5; 12 positions match TRBD2. Germline values: CDR1 MGHDK, CDR2 SYGVNS. V trimming: 3 bases; J trimming: 4 bases; junction bases outside the gene matches: 12. The CDR3 is 18 amino acids. CDR3 residues: CASSEATSSGRARETQYF. The CDR3 bases are TGTGCCAGCAGTGAGGCTACTTCTAGCGGGAGGGCGAGAGAGACCCAGTACTTC.

This clonotype was seen many times. The rearrangement links TRBV20-1 to TRBJ2-1, with unresolved D. Trimming took 0 bases from V and 15 from J, leaving 24 bases between them. The CDR3 contains 15 residues. Germline loops: CDR1 DFQATT, CDR2 SNEGSKA (reference sequence). Here the CDR3 reads CSARDWAVATTPAFF. The CDR3 bases are TGCAGTGCTAGAGATTGGGCGGTCGCCACAACTCCGGCGTTCTTC.

Many counts were recorded for this clonotype. The rearrangement joins TRBV7-2 to TRBJ2-3; D not certain. V shed 5 bases and J shed 6 bases, with 12 bases lying between them. The CDR3 runs 13 residues. Germline values: CDR1 SGHTA, CDR2 FQGNSA. CDR3 loop: CASSGSFGDTQYF. The CDR3 DNA sequence: TGTGCCAGCAGCGGGTCCTTTGGGGATACGCAGTATTTT.

At least ten counts were recorded for this clonotype. The chain is built from TRBV5-1 and TRBJ1-4, with D unresolved. Trimming stripped 0 bases from V and 7 bases from J, with 10 bases between. The germline CDR1 and CDR2 sequences are SGHRS and YFSETQ. The length of the CDR3 is 14 residues. This CDR3 is CASSLGGMGEKLFF. The DNA for the CDR3 is TGCGCCAGCAGCTTGGGAGGGATGGGTGAAAAACTGTTTTTT.

The J gene is TRBJ2-1, the V gene TRBV3-1; D is possibly TRBD2 (5 bases). The V gene's germline CDR1 is LGHDT and CDR2 YNNKEL (reference sequence). V was cut by 3 bases and J by 2 bases, with 11 bases left in between. The CDR3 totals 15 residues. CDR3 coding DNA: TGTGCCAGCAGCCAGCCGGCGGGTGCCTACAATGAGCAGTTCTTC. It encodes CASSQPAGAYNEQFF.